This T cell receptor (beta chain) was captured in a study of Graves' ophthalmopathy and Graves' hyperthyroidism. This clonotype was detected ten times or more. This CDR3 is 20 amino acids long. Trimming shortened V by 2 bases and J by 0 bases, and 25 bases separated the two germline ends. The V gene's germline CDR1 is DFQATT and CDR2 SNEGSKA (reference sequence). For repertoire sequencing, the TCR beta CDR3 regions were amplified from RNA transcripts. A first-round RT-PCR used HTBI primers, followed by a second-round multiplex PCR. TCRdb independently ran MiXCR on the multiplex PCR reads; one entry per CDR3 protein. This sample has 350,000 to 450,000 distinct CDR3 sequences, with roughly 18% found just once.

The sample was peripheral blood. The sequence derives from a woman aged 18-29 years with Graves' ophthalmopathy. This chain joins TRBV20-1 and TRBJ2-2, with a weak D call TRBD1 (6 bases). DNA for the CDR3: TGCAGTGCTAGACTATTTAGGGGGTTGAAGGGGCGCCCGAACACCGGGGAGCTGTTTTTT. Protein: CSARLFRGLKGRPNTGELFF.